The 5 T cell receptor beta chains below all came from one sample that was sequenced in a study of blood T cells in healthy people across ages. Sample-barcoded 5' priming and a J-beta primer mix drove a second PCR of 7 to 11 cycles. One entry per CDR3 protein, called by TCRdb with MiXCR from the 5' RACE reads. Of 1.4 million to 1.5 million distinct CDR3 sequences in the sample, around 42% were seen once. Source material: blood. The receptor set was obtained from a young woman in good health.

The CDR3 is CAISEFRGTPKTLTDTQYF. Here the CDR3 DNA reads TGTGCCATCAGTGAGTTTCGCGGGACGCCTAAGACCCTCACAGATACGCAGTATTTT. The chain is built from TRBV10-3 and TRBJ2-3, with a possible D match to TRBD2 (6 bases). The CDR3 runs to 19 residues. Trimming shortened V by 1 base and J by 2 bases, and 22 bases separated the two germline ends. The V gene's germline CDR1 is ENHRY and CDR2 SYGVKD.

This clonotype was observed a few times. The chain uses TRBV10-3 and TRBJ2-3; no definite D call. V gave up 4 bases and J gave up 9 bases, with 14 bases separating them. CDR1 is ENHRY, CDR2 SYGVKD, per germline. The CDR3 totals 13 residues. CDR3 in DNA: TGTGCCATCAGTGCGGGCCGGGCCGGCACGCAGTATTTT. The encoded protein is CAISAGRAGTQYF.

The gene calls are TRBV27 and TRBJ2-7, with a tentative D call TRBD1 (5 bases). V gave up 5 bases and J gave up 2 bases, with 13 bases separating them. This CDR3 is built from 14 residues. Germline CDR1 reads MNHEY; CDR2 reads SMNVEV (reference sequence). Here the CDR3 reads CASSARTSPYEQYF. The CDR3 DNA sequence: TGTGCCAGCAGTGCAAGGACAAGTCCCTACGAGCAGTACTTC.

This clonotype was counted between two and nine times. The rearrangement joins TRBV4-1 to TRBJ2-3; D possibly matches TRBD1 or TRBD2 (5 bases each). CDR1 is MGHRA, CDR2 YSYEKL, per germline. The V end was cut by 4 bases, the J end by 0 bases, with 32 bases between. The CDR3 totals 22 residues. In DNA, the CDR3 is TGCGCCAGCAGCCCAGGGCAGCGTCGGGTGTTAGCGAATCCCACCAGCACAGATACGCAGTATTTT. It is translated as CASSPGQRRVLANPTSTDTQYF.

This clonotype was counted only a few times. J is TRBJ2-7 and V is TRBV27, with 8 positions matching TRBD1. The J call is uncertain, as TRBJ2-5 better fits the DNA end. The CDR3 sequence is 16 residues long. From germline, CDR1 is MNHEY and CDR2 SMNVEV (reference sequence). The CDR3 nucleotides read TGTGCCAGCAGTTCCCCCGCGACAGGGGCAGGGGAGACCCAGTACTTC. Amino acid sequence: CASSSPATGAGETQYF.